One sample yielded the 10 T cell receptor beta chains listed below, sequenced in a study of blood T cell repertoires in COVID-19. Profiled with immunoSEQ multiplex PCR; TCRdb holds only in-frame clones, not every one. The sample lists around 270,000 clones; approximately 83% were seen once. Sequencing input: peripheral blood. These receptor sequences come from a person in their 70s with COVID-19, enrolled during active disease.

This chain uses TRBV10-3 with TRBJ2-7; no firm D call. Germline lookup yields CDR1 ENHRY and CDR2 SYGVKD. The CDR3 is made up of 12 amino acids. The V end was cut by 4 bases, the J end by 3 bases, with 7 bases between. CDR3 region: CAISGGYYEQYF. The CDR3 bases are TGTGCCATCAGTGGCGGATACTACGAGCAGTACTTC.

This chain joins TRBV6-6 and TRBJ1-1; D not resolved. CDR3 length: 14 residues. Germline CDR1 MNHNY, CDR2 SVGAGI (reference sequence). The V end was cut by 6 bases, the J end by 4 bases, with 15 bases between. CDR3 sequence: CASRDGGPGTEAFF. CDR3 in DNA: TGTGCCAGCAGGGATGGCGGGCCGGGCACTGAAGCTTTCTTT.

This clone has just a few counts. This chain connects TRBV29-1 to TRBJ2-7; the match to TRBD1 covers 7 bases. The trim removed 7 bases at V and 0 bases at J, leaving 6 bases unmatched. The CDR3 is 13 amino acids. Germline V gives CDR1 SQVTM, CDR2 ANQGSEA. In DNA, the CDR3 is TGCAGCGCGGGACAGACCCCCTCCTACGAGCAGTACTTC. Amino acids: CSAGQTPSYEQYF.

The V and J genes are TRBV6-2 or TRBV6-3 and TRBJ2-5; TRBD2 aligns across 14 bases. V gave up 0 bases and J gave up 0 bases; unmatched junction bases: 12. The length of the CDR3 is 21 residues. Germline CDR1 is MNHEY and CDR2 is SVGEGT. The CDR3 coding sequence is TGTGCCAGCAGTTACTCGAGTAAGGGGACTAGCGGGAGTCGGCACCAAGAGACCCAGTACTTC. Encoded protein: CASSYSSKGTSGSRHQETQYF.

The V call is TRBV11-3, the J call TRBJ2-2; 11 bases line up with TRBD2. The ends lost 4 bases at V and 9 bases at J; junction bases unmatched: 10. The germline V gene has CDR1 SGHNT and CDR2 YENEEA. The CDR3 sequence is 16 residues long. In nucleotides, the CDR3 is TGTGCCAGCAGCTCAATACTAGCGGGAGCCTCCCGGGAGCTGTTTTTT. Translation: CASSSILAGASRELFF. The full variable domain, rest sourced from reference TRBV11-3 and TRBJ2-2, is EAGVVQSPRYKIIEKKQPVAFWCNPISGHNTLYWYLQNLGQGPELLIRYENEEAVDDSQLPKDRFSAERLKGVDSTLKIQPAELGDSAVYLCASSSILAGASRELFFGEGSRLTVL.

V gene TRBV2 combines with J gene TRBJ1-2; D is unresolved. V dropped 11 bases and J dropped 0 bases, with 10 bases sitting between them. The CDR3 has 12 amino acids. Germline loops: CDR1 SNHLY, CDR2 FYNNEI. This chain's CDR3 is CAGYYTNYGYTF. The CDR3 nucleotides read TGTGCCGGGTACTACACTAACTATGGCTACACCTTC. Based on the CDR3 plus reference TRBV2 and TRBJ1-2, the full variable domain is EPEVTQTPSHQVTQMGQEVILRCVPISNHLYFYWYRQILGQKVEFLVSFYNNEISEKSEIFDDQFSVERPDGSNFTLKIRSTKLEDSAMYFCAGYYTNYGYTFGSGTRLTVV.

For the CDR3, the DNA is TGTGCCAGCAGCTTAGCAGCCGGGCTAGCGGGAGGTGAGACCCAGTACTTC. This codes for CASSLAAGLAGGETQYF. The rearrangement uses TRBV7-2 and TRBJ2-5; 11 bases fit TRBD2. The CDR3 runs 17 residues. The J segment lost 5 bases and the V segment lost 0 bases, leaving 8 bases of the junction unmatched. The germline V gene encodes CDR1 SGHTA and CDR2 FQGNSA.

The chain employs TRBV7-8 and TRBJ1-5; D perhaps matches TRBD1 (5 bases). Per germline, CDR1 SGHVS and CDR2 FQNEAQ. V was trimmed by 5 bases and J by 5 bases, leaving 22 bases between them. The CDR3 is 17 residues long. The CDR3 is CASSPPPGPGMDQPQHF. CDR3 DNA: TGTGCCAGCAGCCCTCCACCCGGCCCAGGGATGGATCAGCCCCAGCATTTT.

V is TRBV7-9 and J is TRBJ2-3; a possible D gene is TRBD2 (7 bases). The CDR3 totals 18 residues. Germline V gives CDR1 SEHNR, CDR2 FQNEAQ (reference sequence). V was cut by 4 bases and J by 9 bases, with 29 bases left in between. The CDR3 nucleotides read TGTGCCAGCAGCTCAAGTGGGAGGGTCGGGGGCACCGGTGCGACGCAGTATTTT. This gives the protein CASSSSGRVGGTGATQYF.

The chain links TRBV12-3 or TRBV12-4 to TRBJ1-1; a weak D match, TRBD1 (6 bases). The ends were cut back, 5 bases at V and 1 base at J, with 8 bases in the middle. The CDR3 loop spans 13 amino acids. The CDR3 spells CASSTQGNTEAFF. CDR3 coding DNA: TGTGCCAGCAGTACACAGGGGAACACTGAAGCTTTCTTT.